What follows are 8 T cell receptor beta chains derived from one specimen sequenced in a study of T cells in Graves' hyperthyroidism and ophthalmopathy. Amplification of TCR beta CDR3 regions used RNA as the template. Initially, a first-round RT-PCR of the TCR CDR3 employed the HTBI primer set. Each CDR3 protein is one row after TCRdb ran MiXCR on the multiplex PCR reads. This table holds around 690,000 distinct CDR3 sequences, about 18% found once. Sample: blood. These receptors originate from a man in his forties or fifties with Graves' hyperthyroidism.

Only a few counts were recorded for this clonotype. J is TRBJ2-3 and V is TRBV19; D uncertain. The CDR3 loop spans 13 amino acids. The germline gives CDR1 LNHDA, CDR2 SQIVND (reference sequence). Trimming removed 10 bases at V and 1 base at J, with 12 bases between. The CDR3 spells CATKRSRTDTQYF. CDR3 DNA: TGTGCCACTAAGCGATCTCGCACAGATACGCAGTATTTT. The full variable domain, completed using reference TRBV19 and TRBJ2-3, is DGGITQSPKYLFRKEGQNVTLSCEQNLNHDAMYWYRQDPGQGLRLIYYSQIVNDFQKGDIAEGYSVSREKKESFPLTVTSAQKNPTAFYLCATKRSRTDTQYFGPGTRLTVL.

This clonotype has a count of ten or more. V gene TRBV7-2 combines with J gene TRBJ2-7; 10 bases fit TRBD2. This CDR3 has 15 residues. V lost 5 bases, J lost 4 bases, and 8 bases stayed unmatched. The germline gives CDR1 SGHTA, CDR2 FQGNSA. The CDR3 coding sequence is TGTGCCAGCAGCCCCCTCGCAGCGGGAGGGTACGAGCAGTACTTC. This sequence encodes CASSPLAAGGYEQYF. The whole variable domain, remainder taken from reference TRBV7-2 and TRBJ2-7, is GAGVSQSPSNKVTEKGKDVELRCDPISGHTALYWYRQSLGQGLEFLIYFQGNSAPDKSGLPSDRFSAERTGGSVSTLTIQRTQQEDSAVYLCASSPLAAGGYEQYFGPGTRLTVT.

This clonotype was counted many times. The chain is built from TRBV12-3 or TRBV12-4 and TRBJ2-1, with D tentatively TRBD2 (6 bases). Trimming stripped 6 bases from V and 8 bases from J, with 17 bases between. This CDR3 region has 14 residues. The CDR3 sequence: CASSLSGPKDEQFF. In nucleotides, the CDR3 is TGTGCCAGCAGCCTTAGCGGCCCGAAGGATGAGCAGTTCTTC.

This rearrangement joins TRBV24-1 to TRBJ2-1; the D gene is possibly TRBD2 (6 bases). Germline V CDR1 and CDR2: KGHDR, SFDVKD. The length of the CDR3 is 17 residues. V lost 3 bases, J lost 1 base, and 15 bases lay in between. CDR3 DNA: TGTGCCACCAGTGATGTCCAACAGACTAGTTCCTACAATGAGCAGTTCTTC. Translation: CATSDVQQTSSYNEQFF.

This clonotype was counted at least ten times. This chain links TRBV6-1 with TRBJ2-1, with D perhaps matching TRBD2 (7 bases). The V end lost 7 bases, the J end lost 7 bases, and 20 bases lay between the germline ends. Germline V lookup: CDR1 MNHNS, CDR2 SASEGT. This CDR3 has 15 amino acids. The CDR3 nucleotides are TGTGCCAGCACTCCCGTGGGGGGGGGGGCGAATGAGCAGTTCTTC. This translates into CASTPVGGGANEQFF.

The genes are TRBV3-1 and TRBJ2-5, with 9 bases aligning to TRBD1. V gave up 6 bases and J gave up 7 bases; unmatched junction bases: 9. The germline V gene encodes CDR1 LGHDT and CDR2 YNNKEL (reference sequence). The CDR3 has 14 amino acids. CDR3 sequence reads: CASSPGQGEGTQYF. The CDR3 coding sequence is TGTGCCAGCAGTCCGGGACAGGGTGAGGGGACCCAGTACTTC.

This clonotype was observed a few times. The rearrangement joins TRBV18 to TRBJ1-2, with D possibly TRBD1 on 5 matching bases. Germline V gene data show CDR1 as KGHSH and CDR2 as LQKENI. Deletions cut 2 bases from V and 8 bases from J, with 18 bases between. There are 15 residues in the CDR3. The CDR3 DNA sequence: TGTGCCAGCTCACCAGCTGTTTACGGAGGGGCAGGCTACACCTTC. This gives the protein CASSPAVYGGAGYTF.

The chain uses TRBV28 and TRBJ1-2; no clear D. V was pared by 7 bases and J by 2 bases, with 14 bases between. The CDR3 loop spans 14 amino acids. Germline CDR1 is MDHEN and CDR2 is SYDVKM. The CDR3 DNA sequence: TGTGCCAGCACCCCAATCTGGCGGAACTATGGCTACACCTTC. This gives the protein CASTPIWRNYGYTF.